Below, one TCR beta chain is given with its context. What it recognizes is unknown. This entry is derived from a study of blood T cells in healthy people across ages. Next came a second PCR, run for roughly 6 to 11 cycles, which used a sample-barcoded 5' primer along with a J-beta primer mix. A 12-random-nucleotide template-switch adaptor tagged each cDNA molecule. TCRdb re-derived calls from the 5' RACE reads in MiXCR, one entry per CDR3 protein. The top ten clones hold roughly 26% of a sample with 890,000 or so distinct CDR3 sequences, around 68% of them seen once. The CDR3 extends over 14 amino acids. Per the germline V gene, CDR1 is SQVTM and CDR2 is ANQGSEA. Whole-study results and caveats: Naive CD4+ cells and diversity were both higher in long-lived donors than in aged donors. Strong correlation existed between TCR beta diversity and naive T cell percentage.

The TCR was taken from a man younger than 45 in good health. Sequencing was done on a sample of blood. J is TRBJ2-4 and V is TRBV29-1, with 10 positions matching TRBD2. TRBJ2-7 explains the end of the DNA better; the J call may be wrong. As DNA, the CDR3 is TGCAGCGTGAGGAGTGGAGCGGGGGGGGACGAGCAGTACTTC. Its protein is CSVRSGAGGDEQYF.